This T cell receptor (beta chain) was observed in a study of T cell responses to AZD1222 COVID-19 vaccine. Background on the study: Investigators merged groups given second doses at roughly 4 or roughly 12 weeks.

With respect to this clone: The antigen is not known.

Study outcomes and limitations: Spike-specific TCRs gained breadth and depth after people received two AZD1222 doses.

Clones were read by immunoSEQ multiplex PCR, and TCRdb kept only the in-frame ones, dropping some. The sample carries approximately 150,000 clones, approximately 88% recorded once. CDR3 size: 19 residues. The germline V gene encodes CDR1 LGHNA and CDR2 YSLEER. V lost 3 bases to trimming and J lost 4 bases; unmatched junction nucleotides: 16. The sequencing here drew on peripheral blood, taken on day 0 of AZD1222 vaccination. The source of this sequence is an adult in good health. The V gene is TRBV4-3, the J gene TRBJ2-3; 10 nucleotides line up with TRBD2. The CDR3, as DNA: TGCGCCAGCAGCCAGAGGGGGTTGTGGCTAGCGGGAGAATCAGATACGCAGTATTTT. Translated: CASSQRGLWLAGESDTQYF.